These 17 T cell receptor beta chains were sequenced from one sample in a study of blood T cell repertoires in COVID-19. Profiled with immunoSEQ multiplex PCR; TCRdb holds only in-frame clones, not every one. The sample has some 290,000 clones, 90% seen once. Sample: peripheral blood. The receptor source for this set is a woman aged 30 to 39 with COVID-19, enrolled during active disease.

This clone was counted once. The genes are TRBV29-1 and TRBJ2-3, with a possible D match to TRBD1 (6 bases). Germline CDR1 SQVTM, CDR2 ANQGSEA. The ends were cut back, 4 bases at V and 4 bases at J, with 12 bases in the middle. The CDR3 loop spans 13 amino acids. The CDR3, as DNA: TGCAGCGTTGCAGGGGTATTGGCAGATACGCAGTATTTT. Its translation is CSVAGVLADTQYF.

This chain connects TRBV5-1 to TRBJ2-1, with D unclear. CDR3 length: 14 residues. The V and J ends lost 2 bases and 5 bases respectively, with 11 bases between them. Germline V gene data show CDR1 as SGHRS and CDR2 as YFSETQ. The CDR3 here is CASSFTQFNNEQFF. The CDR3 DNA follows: TGCGCCAGCAGCTTCACACAATTTAACAATGAGCAGTTCTTC.

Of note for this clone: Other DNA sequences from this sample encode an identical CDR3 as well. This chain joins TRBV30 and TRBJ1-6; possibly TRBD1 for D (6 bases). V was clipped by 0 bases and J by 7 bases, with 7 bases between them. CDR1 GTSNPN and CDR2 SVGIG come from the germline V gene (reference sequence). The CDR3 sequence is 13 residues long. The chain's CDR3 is CAWSVQGNSPLHF. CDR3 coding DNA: TGTGCCTGGAGTGTACAGGGCAATTCACCCCTCCACTTT. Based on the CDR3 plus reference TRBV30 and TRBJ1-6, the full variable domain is SQTIHQWPATLVQPVGSPLSLECTVEGTSNPNLYWYRQAAGRGLQLLFYSVGIGQISSEVPQNLSASRPQDRQFILSSKKLLLSDSGFYLCAWSVQGNSPLHFGNGTRLTVT.

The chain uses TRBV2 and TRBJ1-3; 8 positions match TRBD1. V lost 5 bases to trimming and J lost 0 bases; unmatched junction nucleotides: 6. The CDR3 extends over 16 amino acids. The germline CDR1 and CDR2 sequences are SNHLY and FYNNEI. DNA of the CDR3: TGTGCCAGCAGTACCGGGACAGGCTACTCTGGAAACACCATATATTTT. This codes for CASSTGTGYSGNTIYF.

The CDR3 sequence is CASSRSGTGDSPLHF. The CDR3 DNA follows: TGTGCCAGCAGCCGTTCCGGGACAGGGGATTCACCCCTCCACTTT. The chain employs TRBV5-4 and TRBJ1-6; the match to TRBD1 covers 10 bases. The length of the CDR3 is 15 residues. CDR1 is SGHNT, CDR2 YYREEE, per germline (reference sequence). Germline trimming cut 4 bases from V and 8 bases from J; bases unmatched to any gene: 6.

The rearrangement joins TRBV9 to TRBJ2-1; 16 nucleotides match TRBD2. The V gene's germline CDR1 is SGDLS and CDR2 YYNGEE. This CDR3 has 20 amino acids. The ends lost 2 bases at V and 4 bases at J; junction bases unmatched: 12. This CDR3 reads CASSVLPGLAGGPLYNEQFF. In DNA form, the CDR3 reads TGTGCCAGCAGCGTTCTCCCGGGACTAGCGGGAGGGCCGTTATACAATGAGCAGTTCTTC.

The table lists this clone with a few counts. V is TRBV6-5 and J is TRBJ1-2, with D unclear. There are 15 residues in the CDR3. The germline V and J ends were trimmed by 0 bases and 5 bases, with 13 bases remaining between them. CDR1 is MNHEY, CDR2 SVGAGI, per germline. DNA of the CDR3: TGTGCCAGCAGTTACTCCCAGGAAAGCAGATATGGCTACACCTTC. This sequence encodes CASSYSQESRYGYTF.

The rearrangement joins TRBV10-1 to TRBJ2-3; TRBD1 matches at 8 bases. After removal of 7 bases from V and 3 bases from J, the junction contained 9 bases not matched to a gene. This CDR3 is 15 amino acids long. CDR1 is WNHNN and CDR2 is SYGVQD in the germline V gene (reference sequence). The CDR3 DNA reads TGCGCCAGCATGCGGGGACAGGCATGGACAGATACGCAGTATTTT. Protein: CASMRGQAWTDTQYF.

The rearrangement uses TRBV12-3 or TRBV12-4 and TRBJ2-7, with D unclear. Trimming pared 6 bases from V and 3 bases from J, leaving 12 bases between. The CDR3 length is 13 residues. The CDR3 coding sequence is TGTGCCAGCAGCCAACTCCCCGACTACGAGCAGTACTTC. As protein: CASSQLPDYEQYF.

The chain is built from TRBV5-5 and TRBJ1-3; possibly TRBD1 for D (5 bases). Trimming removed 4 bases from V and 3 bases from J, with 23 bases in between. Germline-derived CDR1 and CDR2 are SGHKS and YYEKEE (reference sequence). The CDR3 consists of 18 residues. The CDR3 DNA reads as TGTGCCAGCAGCGCTACGCCTCACGACAGTTTTCTTGGAAACACCATATATTTT. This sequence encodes CASSATPHDSFLGNTIYF.

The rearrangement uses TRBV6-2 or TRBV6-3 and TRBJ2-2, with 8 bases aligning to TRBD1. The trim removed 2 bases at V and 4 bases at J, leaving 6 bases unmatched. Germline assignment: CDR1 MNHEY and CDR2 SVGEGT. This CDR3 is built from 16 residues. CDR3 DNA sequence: TGTGCCAGCAGTTACCGAGACAGGGGTCCCACCGGGGAGCTGTTTTTT. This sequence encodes CASSYRDRGPTGELFF.

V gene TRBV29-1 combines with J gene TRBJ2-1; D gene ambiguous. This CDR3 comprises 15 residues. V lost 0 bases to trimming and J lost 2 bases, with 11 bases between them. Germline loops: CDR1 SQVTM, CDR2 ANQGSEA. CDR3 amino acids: CSVEEFGSTYNEQFF. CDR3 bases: TGCAGCGTTGAAGAGTTCGGGTCTACCTACAATGAGCAGTTCTTC.

This CDR3 reads CASSMEAMNTEAFF. In DNA, the CDR3 is TGTGCCAGCTCTATGGAGGCCATGAACACTGAAGCTTTCTTT. The rearrangement joins TRBV18 to TRBJ1-1; D remains ambiguous. The V gene lost 6 bases and the J gene lost 0 bases, with 11 bases spanning the gap. The CDR3 has 14 residues. CDR1 and CDR2 (germline): KGHSH, LQKENI.

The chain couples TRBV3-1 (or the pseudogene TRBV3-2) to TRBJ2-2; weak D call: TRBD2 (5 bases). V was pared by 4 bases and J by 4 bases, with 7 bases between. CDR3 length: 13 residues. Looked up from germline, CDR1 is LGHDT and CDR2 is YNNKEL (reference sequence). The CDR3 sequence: CASSPGLTGELFF. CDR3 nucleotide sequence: TGTGCCAGCAGCCCCGGACTCACCGGGGAGCTGTTTTTT.

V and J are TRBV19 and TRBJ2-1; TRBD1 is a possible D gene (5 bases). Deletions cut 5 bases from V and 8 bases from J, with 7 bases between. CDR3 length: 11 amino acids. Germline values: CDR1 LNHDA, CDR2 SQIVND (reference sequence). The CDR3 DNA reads TGTGCCAGTAGTTCAGGGTATGAGCAGTTCTTC. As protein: CASSSGYEQFF.

Here the CDR3 reads CASSQSTRTGFLGYGYTF. The CDR3 DNA sequence: TGCGCCAGCAGTCAATCAACCAGGACAGGGTTCTTAGGCTATGGCTACACCTTC. The rearrangement links TRBV23-1 to TRBJ1-2, with 8 nucleotides matching TRBD1. TRBV23-1 is marked as an open reading frame, function uncertain. The CDR3 spans 18 residues. The junction had 13 bases not matched to a gene; V was cut back by 0 bases and J by 4 bases.

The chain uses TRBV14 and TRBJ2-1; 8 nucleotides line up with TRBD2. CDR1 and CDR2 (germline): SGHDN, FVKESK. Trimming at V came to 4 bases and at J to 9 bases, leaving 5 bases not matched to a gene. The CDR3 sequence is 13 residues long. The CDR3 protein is CASSPTSVSEQFF. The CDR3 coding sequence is TGTGCCAGCAGCCCGACTAGCGTTAGTGAGCAGTTCTTC.